Each of the 8 T cell receptor beta chains below was sequenced from the same sample in a study of cytomegalovirus exposure and HLA in healthy donors (dated by TCRdb to about 2017). The library was made by the immunoSEQ multiplex PCR assay. For the multiplex PCR, a mixture combining 60 forward primers for TCR Vbeta segments and 13 reverse primers for TCR Jbeta segments was used. Imported from immuneACCESS, the table was reduced by TCRdb to in-frame sequences with V and J called. These copies leave out some clones; in studies compared against another copy, an unresolved V gene accounts for under half, and the cause of the remainder is not known. Recorded for this sample are about 200,000 clones; around 90% of them occurred a single time. The ten most abundant clones make up more than 1.5% of the sample. Sequencing was performed on PBMCs. The receptors come from a woman in her late teens or twenties in good health and CMV-seronegative.

This clone was observed once. The chain uses TRBV9 and TRBJ1-4, with a possible D match to TRBD1 (5 bases). CDR3 length: 15 residues. The V gene's germline CDR1 is SGDLS and CDR2 YYNGEE. With 4 bases removed from V and 5 bases from J, the gap between germline ends came to 15 bases. In DNA form, the CDR3 reads TGTGCCAGCAGCAGAGACCCAGGGCAGAATGAAAAACTGTTTTTT. This sequence encodes CASSRDPGQNEKLFF. Full variable domain (remainder filled in from reference TRBV9 and TRBJ1-4): DSGVTQTPKHLITATGQRVTLRCSPRSGDLSVYWYQQSLDQGLQFLIQYYNGEERAKGNILERFSAQQFPDLHSELNLSSLELGDSALYFCASSRDPGQNEKLFFGSGTQLSVL.

The chain recombines TRBV2 with TRBJ2-7; TRBD2 might be the D (6 bases). The CDR3 consists of 12 residues. Per germline, CDR1 SNHLY and CDR2 FYNNEI. V lost 8 bases and J 3 bases, leaving 11 bases between the germline ends. Written as DNA, the CDR3 is TGTGCCAGCCACCGGGGAGGCTACGAGCAGTACTTC. It codes for CASHRGGYEQYF. Full variable domain (missing parts from reference TRBV2 and TRBJ2-7): EPEVTQTPSHQVTQMGQEVILRCVPISNHLYFYWYRQILGQKVEFLVSFYNNEISEKSEIFDDQFSVERPDGSNFTLKIRSTKLEDSAMYFCASHRGGYEQYFGPGTRLTVT.

The genes are TRBV30 and TRBJ2-1; 9 nucleotides line up with TRBD2. V was pared by 0 bases and J by 9 bases, with 9 bases of the junction left unmatched. Germline loops: CDR1 GTSNPN, CDR2 SVGIG (reference sequence). The CDR3 has 15 residues. The CDR3 is CAWSVLAGAGAEQFF. CDR3 sequence (DNA): TGTGCCTGGAGTGTCTTAGCGGGAGCGGGTGCTGAGCAGTTCTTC.

For this clone: At the DNA level, this CDR3 is encoded by other sequences in the same sample as well. The chain links TRBV5-1 to TRBJ2-2, with D unresolved. The V gene lost 0 bases and the J gene lost 0 bases, with 6 bases spanning the gap. The CDR3 has 15 residues. Germline V gene data show CDR1 as SGHRS and CDR2 as YFSETQ. CDR3 DNA sequence: TGCGCCAGCAGCTTGGGTTCGGCGAACACCGGGGAGCTGTTTTTT. It is translated as CASSLGSANTGELFF.

This chain links TRBV2 with TRBJ2-7, with 9 bases lining up with TRBD2. The J segment lost 4 bases and the V segment lost 6 bases, leaving 7 bases of the junction unmatched. Germline V gene lookup returns CDR1 SNHLY and CDR2 FYNNEI. There are 14 residues in the CDR3. DNA for the CDR3: TGTGCCAGCAGGTCCGGACTAGCGTTTTACGAGCAGTACTTC. This gives the protein CASRSGLAFYEQYF. Supplemented by reference TRBV2 and TRBJ2-7, the full variable domain reads EPEVTQTPSHQVTQMGQEVILRCVPISNHLYFYWYRQILGQKVEFLVSFYNNEISEKSEIFDDQFSVERPDGSNFTLKIRSTKLEDSAMYFCASRSGLAFYEQYFGPGTRLTVT.

The V gene is TRBV5-1, the J gene TRBJ2-1; no clear D. Germline-derived CDR1 and CDR2 are SGHRS and YFSETQ. With 6 bases removed from V and 8 bases from J, the gap between germline ends came to 21 bases. The CDR3 spans 15 residues. CDR3 in amino acids: CASTSERLGVHEQFF. In DNA, the CDR3 is TGCGCCAGCACGTCCGAAAGGCTAGGAGTCCATGAGCAGTTCTTC.

This clone was picked up one time. This chain links TRBV5-4 with TRBJ2-7; the D is unclear. Looked up from germline, CDR1 is SGHNT and CDR2 is YYREEE (reference sequence). This CDR3 is 15 amino acids long. Deletions cut 1 base from V and 0 bases from J, with 11 bases between. CDR3 amino acids: CASSLNARHSYEQYF. Written as DNA, the CDR3 is TGTGCCAGCAGCTTGAACGCCAGACACTCCTACGAGCAGTACTTC.

The chain couples TRBV11-3 to TRBJ2-1; a possible D gene is TRBD2 (6 bases). Trimming took 3 bases from V and 0 from J, leaving 6 bases between them. The CDR3 runs to 14 residues. Germline CDR1 reads SGHNT; CDR2 reads YENEEA. The CDR3 loop is CASSFGGSYNEQFF. The CDR3 region has the DNA TGTGCCAGCAGCTTCGGGGGCTCCTACAATGAGCAGTTCTTC.